The clone carrying this T cell receptor beta chain was found a few times. Grouping used clinical history reported by participants in a survey and questionnaire. The record originates from a study of blood T cell repertoires in COVID-19. Looking at the study overall: From the United States, Italy and Spain came samples of acute and convalescent COVID-19. The analysed material was cDNA or gDNA that came from T cells, B-cell-depleted T cells, or PBMCs.

As handled by the study authors: Counts of nucleated cells, estimated from reference gene primer amplification, were obtained. The protocol was immunoSEQ multiplex PCR, while the TCRdb copy is restricted to in-frame clones and leaves out a portion. Clone size and the V and J calls come from that table; the DNA yielded D and trimming. Of about 270,000 clones listed, 70% to 90% are singletons. This sequence was found in a woman younger than 45 with acute COVID-19. The source material was PBMCs or T cells enriched from blood (not recorded which).

Here the CDR3 reads CASSQVTGPYEQYF. The CDR3 DNA follows: TGTGCCAGCAGCCAAGTGACAGGCCCCTACGAGCAGTACTTC. The rearrangement uses TRBV14 and TRBJ2-7, with D possibly TRBD1 on 6 matching bases. Germline CDR1 is SGHDN and CDR2 is FVKESK. The V gene lost 1 base and the J gene lost 2 bases, with 9 bases spanning the gap. This CDR3 comprises 14 residues.